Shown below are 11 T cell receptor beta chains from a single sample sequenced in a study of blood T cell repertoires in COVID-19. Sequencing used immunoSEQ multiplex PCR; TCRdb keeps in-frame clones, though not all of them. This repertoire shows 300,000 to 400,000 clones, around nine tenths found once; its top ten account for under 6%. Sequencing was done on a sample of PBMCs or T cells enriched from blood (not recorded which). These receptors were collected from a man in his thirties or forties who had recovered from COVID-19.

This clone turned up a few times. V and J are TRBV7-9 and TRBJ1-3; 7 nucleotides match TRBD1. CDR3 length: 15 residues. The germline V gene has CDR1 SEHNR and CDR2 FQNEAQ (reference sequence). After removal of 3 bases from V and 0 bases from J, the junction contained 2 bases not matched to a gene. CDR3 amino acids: CASSLTGTSGNTIYF. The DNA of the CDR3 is TGTGCCAGCAGCTTGACAGGGACCTCTGGAAACACCATATATTTT. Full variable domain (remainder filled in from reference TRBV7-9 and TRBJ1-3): DTGVSQNPRHKITKRGQNVTFRCDPISEHNRLYWYRQTLGQGPEFLTYFQNEAQLEKSRLLSDRFSAERPKGSFSTLEIQRTEQGDSAMYLCASSLTGTSGNTIYFGEGSWLTVV.

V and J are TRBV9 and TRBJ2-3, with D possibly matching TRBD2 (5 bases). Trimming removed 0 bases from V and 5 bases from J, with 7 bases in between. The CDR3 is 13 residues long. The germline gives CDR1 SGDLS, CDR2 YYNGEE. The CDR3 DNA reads TGTGCCAGCAGCGTAGCGGGATTAGATACGCAGTATTTT. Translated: CASSVAGLDTQYF.

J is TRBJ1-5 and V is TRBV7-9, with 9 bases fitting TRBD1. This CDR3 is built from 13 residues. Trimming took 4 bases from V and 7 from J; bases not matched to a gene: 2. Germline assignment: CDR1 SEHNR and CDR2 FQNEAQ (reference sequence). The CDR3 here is CASSSGTGQPQHF. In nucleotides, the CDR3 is TGTGCCAGCAGCTCGGGGACAGGGCAGCCCCAGCATTTT.

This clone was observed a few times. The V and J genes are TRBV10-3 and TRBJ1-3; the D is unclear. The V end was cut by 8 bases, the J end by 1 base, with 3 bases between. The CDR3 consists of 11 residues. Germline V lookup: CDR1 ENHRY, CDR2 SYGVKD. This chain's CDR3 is CAIESGNTIYF. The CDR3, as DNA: TGTGCCATCGAGTCTGGAAACACCATATATTTT.

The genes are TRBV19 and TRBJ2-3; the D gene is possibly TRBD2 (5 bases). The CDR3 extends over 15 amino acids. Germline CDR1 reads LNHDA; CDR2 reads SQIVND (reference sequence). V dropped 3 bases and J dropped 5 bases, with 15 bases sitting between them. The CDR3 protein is CASSMRGFDKDTQYF. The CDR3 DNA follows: TGTGCCAGTAGTATGAGAGGGTTCGACAAAGATACGCAGTATTTT.

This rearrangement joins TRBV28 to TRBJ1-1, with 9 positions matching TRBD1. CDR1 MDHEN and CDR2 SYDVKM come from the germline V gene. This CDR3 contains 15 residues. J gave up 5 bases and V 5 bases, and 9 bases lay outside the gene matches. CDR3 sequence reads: CASSNNRGRGTEAFF. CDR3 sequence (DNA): TGTGCCAGCAGTAACAACAGGGGGCGAGGGACTGAAGCTTTCTTT.

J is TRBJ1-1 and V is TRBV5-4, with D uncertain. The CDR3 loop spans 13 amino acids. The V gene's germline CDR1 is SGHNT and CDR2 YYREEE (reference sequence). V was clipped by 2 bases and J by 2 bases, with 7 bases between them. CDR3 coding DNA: TGTGCCAGCAGCTTTGGCGGTAACACTGAAGCTTTCTTT. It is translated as CASSFGGNTEAFF.

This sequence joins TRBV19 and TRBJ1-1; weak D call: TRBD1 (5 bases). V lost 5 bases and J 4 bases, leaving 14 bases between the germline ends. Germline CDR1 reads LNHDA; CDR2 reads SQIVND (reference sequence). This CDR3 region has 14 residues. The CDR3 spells CASSPGVRGTEAFF. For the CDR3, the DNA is TGTGCCAGTAGTCCGGGGGTGAGAGGCACTGAAGCTTTCTTT.

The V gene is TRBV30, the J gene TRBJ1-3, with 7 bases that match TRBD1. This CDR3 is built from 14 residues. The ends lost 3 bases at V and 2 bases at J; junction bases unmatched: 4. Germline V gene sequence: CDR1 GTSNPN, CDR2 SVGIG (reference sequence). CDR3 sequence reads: CAWRRQGAGNTIYF. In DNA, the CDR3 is TGTGCCTGGAGGCGACAGGGAGCTGGAAACACCATATATTTT.

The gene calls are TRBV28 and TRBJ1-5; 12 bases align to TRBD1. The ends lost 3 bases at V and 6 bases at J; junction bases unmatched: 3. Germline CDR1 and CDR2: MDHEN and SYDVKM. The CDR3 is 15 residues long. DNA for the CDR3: TGTGCCAGCAGTTTGGGGACAGGGGGCGGTCAGCCCCAGCATTTT. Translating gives CASSLGTGGGQPQHF.

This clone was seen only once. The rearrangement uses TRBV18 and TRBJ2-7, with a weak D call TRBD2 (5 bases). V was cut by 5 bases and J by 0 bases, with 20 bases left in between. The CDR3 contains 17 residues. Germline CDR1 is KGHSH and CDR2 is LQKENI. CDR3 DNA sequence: TGTGCCAGCTCAGGACGGCTTCGGGCAACTAGCTCCTACGAGCAGTACTTC. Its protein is CASSGRLRATSSYEQYF.